This entry lists 27 T cell receptor beta chains sequenced from one sample in a study of prognosis after radiotherapy for stage I lung cancer. Multiplex PCR in two rounds served to amplify TCR beta CDR3 from genomic DNA. Specific primers for each TRBV and TRBJ gene were what first-round PCR used. Using its own MiXCR run on the multiplex PCR reads, TCRdb lists one record per CDR3 protein. Counted here are 8,000 to 9,000 distinct CDR3 sequences, roughly 60% occurring once; the ten biggest clones make up 20%. The sample was PBMCs, taken before or after stereotactic body radiation therapy (not recorded which). These receptor sequences come from a donor over 45 with non-small cell lung cancer.

This chain uses TRBV29-1 with TRBJ2-1; the match to TRBD2 covers 9 bases. This CDR3 spans 16 amino acids. Per germline, CDR1 SQVTM and CDR2 ANQGSEA. The J segment lost 1 base and the V segment lost 2 bases, leaving 6 bases of the junction unmatched. CDR3: CSVESSGISSYNEQFF. The CDR3 DNA is TGCAGCGTTGAATCTAGCGGGATTTCATCCTACAATGAGCAGTTCTTC.

The V and J genes are TRBV27 and TRBJ1-2; the D is unclear. V was trimmed by 5 bases and J by 7 bases, leaving 17 bases between them. CDR3 length equals 14 residues. CDR1 MNHEY and CDR2 SMNVEV come from the germline V gene (reference sequence). The CDR3 coding sequence is TGTGCCAGCAGTCGGGAAGTGGTATTCGGTGGCTACACCTTC. Amino acid sequence: CASSREVVFGGYTF.

As regards this clonotype: A far larger clone is a single base away, which makes a read error likely. The chain carries TRBV6-4 and TRBJ1-2; D unclear. There are 11 residues in the CDR3. CDR1 and CDR2 from the germline V gene are MRHNA and SNTAGT. Trimming stripped 11 bases from V and 4 bases from J, with 11 bases between. The CDR3 coding sequence is TGTGCCGTGGGTCCCGTCTATGGCTACACCTTC. Encoded protein: CAVGPVYGYTF.

Worth noting for this clonotype: Given a far larger clone just one base away, this is likely a sequencing read error. This chain joins TRBV28 and TRBJ2-1, with TRBD2 matching over 7 bases. The length of the CDR3 is 19 residues. Trimming took 6 bases from V and 5 from J; bases not matched to a gene: 22. Looked up from germline, CDR1 is MDHEN and CDR2 is SYDVKM. CDR3 sequence reads: CASSLTGLSGGLRNNEQFF. CDR3 nucleotide sequence: TGTGCCAGCAGCTTAACGGGACTATCGGGAGGCCTGAGGAACAATGAGCAGTTCTTC. The full variable domain, rest sourced from reference TRBV28 and TRBJ2-1, is DVKVTQSSRYLVKRTGEKVFLECVQDMDHENMFWYRQDPGLGLRLIYFSYDVKMKEKGDIPEGYSVSREKKERFSLILESASTNQTSMYLCASSLTGLSGGLRNNEQFFGPGTRLTVL.

In this sample, this clonotype is medium-sized. This chain uses TRBV12-3 or TRBV12-4 with TRBJ1-2; 11 nucleotides align to TRBD1. This CDR3 comprises 15 residues. Losses at the gene ends were 6 bases for V and 5 bases for J; bases not matched to a gene: 8. CDR3 loop: CASSRTGGEWYGYTF. The CDR3 nucleotides read TGTGCCAGCAGCCGGACAGGGGGCGAATGGTATGGCTACACCTTC.

The genes are TRBV6-1 and TRBJ2-3; 8 nucleotides agree with TRBD2. After removal of 7 bases from V and 6 bases from J, the junction contained 12 bases not matched to a gene. The germline gives CDR1 MNHNS, CDR2 SASEGT. The CDR3 has 15 amino acids. The DNA for the CDR3 is TGTGCCAGCATTGCCACTAGCGGTACCCCGGATACGCAGTATTTT. This encodes CASIATSGTPDTQYF.

This chain uses TRBV20-1 with TRBJ2-1; TRBD2 matches 13 bases. V trimming: 6 bases; J trimming: 7 bases; junction bases outside the gene matches: 15. CDR1 DFQATT and CDR2 SNEGSKA come from the germline V gene (reference sequence). The CDR3 length is 17 residues. CDR3 in amino acids: CSAPTSGRNRFMNEQFF. The CDR3 bases are TGCAGTGCCCCGACTAGCGGGAGGAATAGGTTCATGAATGAGCAGTTCTTC.

The V and J genes are TRBV5-1 and TRBJ2-2; tentatively, D is TRBD1 (6 bases). Germline CDR1 reads SGHRS; CDR2 reads YFSETQ. The length of the CDR3 is 14 residues. V was cut by 4 bases and J by 3 bases, with 10 bases left in between. The CDR3 nucleotides read TGCGCCAGCAGCCCCGAGGGGGACACCGGGGAGCTGTTTTTT. This encodes CASSPEGDTGELFF.

This clonotype has ten or more counts. A single base separates this from a much larger clone, so it may be a read error. V is TRBV9 and J is TRBJ2-3, with D unresolved. CDR3 length equals 14 residues. Germline V gene data show CDR1 as SGDLS and CDR2 as YYNGEE. The CDR3 DNA follows: TGTGCCAGCAACGTAGGTAGGCTCACAGATACGCAGTATTTT. Residues: CASNVGRLTDTQYF.

This clonotype was found many times. This may arise from a read error, as a much more abundant clone is one base away. The V gene is TRBV30, the J gene TRBJ1-6; 9 positions agree with TRBD1. Germline V gene lookup returns CDR1 GTSNPN and CDR2 SVGIG (reference sequence). V was clipped by 3 bases and J by 9 bases; unmatched bases: 9. The CDR3 length is 15 residues. The CDR3: CAWSLQGAGSSPLHF. The CDR3 DNA reads TGTGCCTGGAGCCTACAGGGGGCAGGGAGTTCACCCCTCCACTTT.

In its sample, this clonotype was seen a few times. Since a far larger clone is one base different, this is likely a read error. V and J are TRBV6-1 and TRBJ2-6; 9 positions agree with TRBD2. Germline V gene sequence: CDR1 MNHNS, CDR2 SASEGT. The CDR3 is made up of 17 amino acids. V lost 4 bases and J lost 0; bases outside the gene matches: 4. CDR3 DNA: TGTGCCAGCAGTGTAGCGGGAGCCAGCTCTGGGGCCAACGTCCTGACTTTC. Its protein product is CASSVAGASSGANVLTF.

The rearrangement uses TRBV5-1 and TRBJ1-2; no definite D call. V lost 4 bases and J 4 bases, leaving 14 bases between the germline ends. Germline V gene lookup returns CDR1 SGHRS and CDR2 YFSETQ. The CDR3 covers 14 residues. The CDR3, as DNA: TGCGCCAGCAGCCCAGGCTCCCCGGGCTATGGCTACACCTTC. It translates to CASSPGSPGYGYTF.

Comment on this clonotype: It is likely a read error: a sequence one base away is far more abundant. The rearrangement joins TRBV7-3 to TRBJ1-1; maybe TRBD1 (5 bases). The length of the CDR3 is 14 residues. Per the germline V gene, CDR1 is SGHTA and CDR2 is FQGTGA. V was clipped by 7 bases and J by 2 bases, with 14 bases between them. For the CDR3, the DNA is TGTGCCAGCAACCCTCACACAGGTAACACTGAAGCTTTCTTT. It codes for CASNPHTGNTEAFF.

This clonotype was picked up a small number of times. Mismatch with germline at one junction end may stem from a read error. J is TRBJ1-5 and V is TRBV6-1, with D uncertain. Germline V gene data show CDR1 as MNHNS and CDR2 as SASEGT. CDR3 length: 16 residues. For the CDR3, the DNA is TGTGCCAGAAGTGAATTATCAGCATATAGCAATCAGCCGCAGCATTTT. It encodes CARSELSAYSNQPQHF.

This chain uses TRBV28 with TRBJ2-1, with TRBD2 identical over 14 bases. The germline gives CDR1 MDHEN, CDR2 SYDVKM. The CDR3 sequence is 15 residues long. Losses at the gene ends were 5 bases for V and 10 bases for J; bases not matched to a gene: 7. CDR3 residues: CASSAGLAGGWEQFF. Written as DNA, the CDR3 is TGTGCCAGCAGTGCCGGACTAGCGGGAGGATGGGAGCAGTTCTTC.

This rearrangement joins TRBV7-9 to TRBJ2-7; 10 bases align to TRBD1. This CDR3 is built from 15 residues. The trim removed 1 base at V and 3 bases at J, leaving 3 bases unmatched. The V gene's germline CDR1 is SEHNR and CDR2 FQNEAQ (reference sequence). CDR3 residues: CASSLGGTGVYEQYF. The CDR3 nucleotides read TGTGCCAGCAGCTTAGGAGGGACAGGGGTCTACGAGCAGTACTTC.

Within the sample, this clonotype is medium-sized. This chain joins TRBV7-3 and TRBJ1-3, with D tentatively TRBD1 (5 bases). The CDR3 is made up of 13 amino acids. The germline V and J ends were trimmed by 4 bases and 2 bases, with 6 bases remaining between them. CDR1 is SGHTA, CDR2 FQGTGA, per germline. As DNA, the CDR3 is TGTGCCAGCAGCTCGGGACCTGGAAACACCATATATTTT. Its translation is CASSSGPGNTIYF.

The chain links TRBV7-2 to TRBJ1-2; D may be TRBD1 (5 bases). In germline, CDR1 is SGHTA, CDR2 FQGNSA. This CDR3 contains 15 residues. V gave up 5 bases and J gave up 6 bases, with 19 bases separating them. CDR3 sequence: CASSLRRTTGHGYTF. CDR3 coding DNA: TGTGCCAGCAGCCTAAGGAGGACAACCGGTCATGGCTACACCTTC.

Points on this clonotype: A read error may explain this, as a much larger clone is one base away. This sequence joins TRBV20-1 and TRBJ2-4; no firm D call. CDR1 is DFQATT, CDR2 SNEGSKA, per germline (reference sequence). The CDR3 is 15 residues long. CDR3 coding DNA: TGCAGTGCTAGGGCCGGGTTTCGAGCCAAAAACATTAAGTACTTC. Its translation: CSARAGFRAKNIKYF.

Details on this clonotype: A far larger clone is one nucleotide away, so this likely arose from a read error. V usage is TRBV19 and J usage is TRBJ2-7; 8 positions match TRBD1. The CDR3 has 14 amino acids. Trimming took 7 bases from V and 2 from J; bases not matched to a gene: 7. Per the germline V gene, CDR1 is LNHDA and CDR2 is SQIVND (reference sequence). This CDR3 is CASKAGGDAYEQYF. The CDR3 DNA reads TGTGCCAGTAAAGCAGGGGGCGACGCCTACGAGCAGTACTTC.

V gene TRBV30 combines with J gene TRBJ1-3; 8 nucleotides match TRBD1. Germline V gene sequence: CDR1 GTSNPN, CDR2 SVGIG (reference sequence). J was trimmed by 2 bases and V by 2 bases; bases with no gene match: 5. The CDR3 extends over 15 amino acids. CDR3 sequence reads: CAWSPRTGTGNTIYF. The CDR3 nucleotides read TGTGCCTGGAGTCCTAGGACAGGGACTGGAAACACCATATATTTT.

The rearrangement uses TRBV20-1 and TRBJ2-1, with 10 nucleotides matching TRBD2. The V segment lost 1 base and the J segment 3 bases; nucleotides outside the gene matches: 6. There are 16 residues in the CDR3. Germline V CDR1 and CDR2: DFQATT, SNEGSKA (reference sequence). This CDR3 is CSARATSGKFYNEQFF. Here the CDR3 DNA reads TGCAGTGCTAGAGCCACTAGCGGGAAATTCTACAATGAGCAGTTCTTC.

V gene TRBV10-3 combines with J gene TRBJ2-2, with D possibly TRBD1 on 5 matching bases. Germline assignment: CDR1 ENHRY and CDR2 SYGVKD. Trimming left V 0 bases short and J 1 base short, with 12 bases between. The CDR3 consists of 17 residues. CDR3 nucleotide sequence: TGTGCCATCAGTGAGTCTCCCCGGACACTGAACACCGGGGAGCTGTTTTTT. It is translated as CAISESPRTLNTGELFF.

Regarding this clonotype: This likely traces to a read error, being one base from a far larger clone. This rearrangement joins TRBV6-2 or TRBV6-3 to TRBJ2-1, with D hard to call. The CDR3 covers 11 residues. Germline V gene sequence: CDR1 MNHEY, CDR2 SVGEGT. V shed 2 bases and J shed 10 bases, with 6 bases lying between them. CDR3 sequence reads: CASSYLSEQFF. DNA for the CDR3: TGTGCCAGCAGTTACCTGAGCGAGCAGTTCTTC.

The chain links TRBV11-2 to TRBJ2-5; the match to TRBD1 covers 10 bases. CDR1 SGHAT and CDR2 FQNNGV come from the germline V gene. CDR3 length: 15 residues. Trimming removed 4 bases from V and 7 bases from J; junction bases left unmatched: 9. The CDR3 here is CASSSTGTGVSTQYF. The DNA for the CDR3 is TGTGCCAGCAGCTCGACCGGGACAGGGGTTTCGACCCAGTACTTC. Full variable domain (rest looked up from reference TRBV11-2 and TRBJ2-5): EAGVAQSPRYKIIEKRQSVAFWCNPISGHATLYWYQQILGQGPKLLIQFQNNGVVDDSQLPKDRFSAERLKGVDSTLKIQPAKLEDSAVYLCASSSTGTGVSTQYFGPGTRLLVL.

The chain uses TRBV27 and TRBJ1-6; D gene uncertain. The germline CDR1 and CDR2 sequences are MNHEY and SMNVEV (reference sequence). Trimming removed 5 bases at V and 10 bases at J, with 21 bases between. The CDR3 contains 16 residues. The CDR3 DNA is TGTGCCAGCAGTCTCCATCCCCCTCGGCATGGATCACCCCTCCACTTT. Its translation is CASSLHPPRHGSPLHF.

A single count supports this clonotype. This could be a read error, since a much larger clone is one nucleotide away. The chain combines TRBV4-2 with TRBJ1-1; unclear D gene. Germline-derived CDR1 and CDR2 are LGHNA and YNFKEQ. This CDR3 has 16 amino acids. V lost 1 base to trimming and J lost 1 base, with 13 bases between them. CDR3 sequence: CASSQGMRRWNTEAFF. The CDR3 DNA is TGTGCCAGCAGCCAAGGGATGCGACGGTGGAACACTGAAGCTTTCTTT.